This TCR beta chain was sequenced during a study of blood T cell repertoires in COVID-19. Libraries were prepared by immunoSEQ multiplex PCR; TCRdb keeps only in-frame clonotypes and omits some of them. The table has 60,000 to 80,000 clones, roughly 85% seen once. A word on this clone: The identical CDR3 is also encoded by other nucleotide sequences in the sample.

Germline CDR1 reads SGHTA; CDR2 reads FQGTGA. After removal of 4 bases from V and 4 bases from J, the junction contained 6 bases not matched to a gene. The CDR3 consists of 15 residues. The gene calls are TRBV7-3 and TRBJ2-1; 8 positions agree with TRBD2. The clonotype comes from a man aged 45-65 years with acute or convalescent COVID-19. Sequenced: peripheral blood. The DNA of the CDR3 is TGTGCCAGCAGCTCAATTAGCGGGACTTACAATGAGCAGTTCTTC. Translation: CASSSISGTYNEQFF. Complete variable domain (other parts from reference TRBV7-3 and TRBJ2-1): GAGVSQTPSNKVTEKGKYVELRCDPISGHTALYWYRQSLGQGPEFLIYFQGTGAADDSGLPNDRFFAVRPEGSVSTLKIQRTERGDSAVYLCASSSISGTYNEQFFGPGTRLTVL.